The sequence of this T cell receptor (beta chain) was determined in a study of blood T cell repertoires in COVID-19. The V segment lost 0 bases and the J segment 0 bases; nucleotides outside the gene matches: 4. Germline CDR1 is SGHNT and CDR2 is YYREEE (reference sequence). The length of the CDR3 is 16 residues. Original processing methods: The assay estimated nucleated cells by amplifying reference gene primers. The method was immunoSEQ multiplex PCR; TCRdb's version includes in-frame clones alone and lacks a portion of them. Clone size and the V and J calls come from that table; the DNA yielded D and trimming. The sample carries approximately 500,000 clones, roughly nine tenths recorded once.

The sequence came from a man aged 18 to 35 with COVID-19, enrolled during active disease. Sample: peripheral blood. The chain has TRBV5-4 and TRBJ2-7; TRBD1 matches at 9 bases. CDR3 DNA: TGTGCCAGCAGCTTGGATGGACAGGGGCTCTCCTACGAGCAGTACTTC. As protein: CASSLDGQGLSYEQYF. Full variable domain (remainder filled in from reference TRBV5-4 and TRBJ2-7): ETGVTQSPTHLIKTRGQQVTLRCSSQSGHNTVSWYQQALGQGPQFIFQYYREEENGRGNFPPRFSGLQFPNYSSELNVNALELDDSALYLCASSLDGQGLSYEQYFGPGTRLTVT.